Sequencing of this T cell receptor beta chain was carried out in a study of blood T cell repertoires in COVID-19. Study summary: Acute and convalescent COVID-19 samples came from the United States, Italy and Spain.

The CDR3 spans 18 residues. Deletions cut 0 bases from V and 0 bases from J, with 12 bases between. Germline V gene data show CDR1 as MGHRA and CDR2 as YSYEKL. Only a few counts were recorded for this clone. The assay was immunoSEQ multiplex PCR, and TCRdb's table has in-frame clones only and misses some. The sample lists about 150,000 clones; about 73% were seen once. The chain links TRBV4-1 to TRBJ2-6; D is perhaps TRBD1 (6 bases). The specimen sequenced was peripheral blood. The receptor comes from an older man with acute or convalescent COVID-19. The CDR3 loop reads CASSQDSGVPSGANVLTF. The CDR3 DNA reads as TGCGCCAGCAGCCAAGATTCAGGGGTCCCCTCTGGGGCCAACGTCCTGACTTTC.